This record concerns one T cell receptor beta chain sequence. This clonotype came up a few times. No antigen is known for it. Base qualities were left out, and no much larger clone turns up one base away. This sample is drawn from a study of human T cells and chemical hapten exposure (dated by TCRdb to about 2021). Regarding the complete study: For sensitization, 2% DPC in acetone was applied to a roughly 2 cm by roughly 2 cm area of upper inner arm skin. Weekly therapeutic DPC doses were additionally applied to the scalp of patients throughout the roughly 22-week study period. Patch testing was done on the upper back using Finn chambers containing 0.01% DPC, and results were scored after 6 days according to International Contact Dermatitis Research Group standards. Alopecia areata with under or over 50% scalp involvement, alopecia totalis and alopecia universalis were represented in the patient cohort, which was mostly female. Libraries were pooled for sequencing, and variation in per-sample TCR yields was attributed mainly to small differences in library volumes within the pool. Peripheral blood TCR repertoire changes were tracked in vivo in alopecia patients during primary and secondary sensitization to the hapten diphenylcyclopropenone (DPC). Patient blood was sampled pre-sensitization (week 0) and at 2, 6 and about 24 weeks after DPC sensitization. Blood for TCR sequencing was provided by twenty-nine alopecia patients at one to four time points (pre-sensitization, 2, 6 and 24 weeks).

General conclusions and limits of the study: Repeated subsampling changed both the strength of the expansion versus patch-test correlation and the threshold at which the correlation became significant. Because all patients had alopecia, a presumed autoimmune disease, the immune response of the patients might differ from that of healthy individuals. The number of TCRs above 1 in 1000 frequency did not change with DPC sensitization; there was no evidence of global repertoire structure alterations. Expanded TCRs formed significantly more large CDR3 similarity clusters than pre-sensitization or healthy control sets, consistent with antigen-driven responses. The number of PT1 expanded TCRs positively correlated with patch test score, significant at thresholds 8, 16 and 32 but not 4.

Libraries were made using RACE. For sequencing, a NextSeq 500 was employed. Library preparation attached unique molecular identifiers to individual cDNA molecules for quantitative, reproducible TCR counting. Both TCR alpha and TCR beta chains were sequenced from each blood RNA sample. Turning to the authors' computational methods: Samples had a median of roughly 91,000 TCRs, with a range from roughly 23,224 to 700,000. V, J and CDR3 annotation of the TCR reads was carried out using the Decombinator software suite. For the PS versus PT1 abundance plots, all samples were subsampled to the same number of TCRs (28,000). Expanded TCRs were defined as absent before sensitization and observed at least eight times at the 2-week time point. The public reads were reprocessed in TCRdb via fastp at Q25 and MiXCR, keeping in-frame beta chains. Each record represents a unique CDR3 protein, reported with the most common genes and DNA among its rows. The V and J calls shown here were made by TCRdb, not taken from the authors' results. Counted in this sample were 300,000 to 450,000 distinct CDR3 sequences; about 5.4% of them appeared once. About 8.7% of the sample belongs to the ten largest clones.

V is cut by 7 bases and J by 6 bases, and the space between the germline ends is 15 bases. The CDR3 numbers 13 residues from cysteine through phenylalanine. Only the CDR3 DNA stays, 39 bases, in frame from base 1. CDR1 MNHNY and CDR2 SVGAGI were looked up in the germline V gene (reference sequence). In light of the paper, this sample's time point label describes: pre-sensitization, week 0. The treatment or condition label, as the study defines it: therapeutic diphenylcyclopropenone sensitization with weekly scalp DPC. At every patch-test visit, the blood draw took place before the patch test was put on. Patients were considered eligible if aged 18 to 70, diagnosed with alopecia and deemed suitable for DPC therapy, and patients were excluded if pregnant. Unfractionated whole blood was collected in Tempus Blood RNA tubes, and total RNA was extracted from that blood.

Sequences were derived from whole blood, sampled in connection with sensitization to the hapten diphenylcyclopropenone (DPC). The clonotype was recovered from a woman aged 18-29 years with alopecia areata. Some clones in this sample may be carry-over from other donors' samples. The receptor chain draws on TRBV6-6 and TRBJ1-2, with no confidently assigned D gene. The CDR3 protein sequence reads: CASTGPQLDGYTF. The nucleotides read TGTGCCAGCACAGGTCCACAACTAGATGGCTACACCTTC.